This T cell receptor (beta chain) was sequenced during a study of T cell repertoires in cytomegalovirus infection. Study conclusions and caveats: Cumulated frequencies of public TCR beta families served to identify carriers of CMV plus the relevant HLA.

This clonotype was recorded at least ten times. What it binds is not known. The CDR3 length is 14 residues. CDR1 and CDR2 (germline): SGHTA, FQGNSA. V was clipped by 2 bases and J by 8 bases; unmatched bases: 7. Each CDR3 protein is one row after TCRdb ran MiXCR on the reads. The repertoire has about 770,000 distinct CDR3 sequences, approximately 32% of them found once; the top ten carry roughly 14%. This specimen was cultured CD8+ T cells from PBMCs, taken from culture after CMV antigen stimulation. The clonotype was recovered from a human donor in good health (CMV status not recorded). Some clones in this sample may be carry-over from other donors' samples. This chain connects TRBV7-2 to TRBJ1-1, with 8 bases lining up with TRBD1. In nucleotides, the CDR3 is TGTGCCAGCAGCTTACCCCGGCAGGGGGCGGAAGCTTTCTTT. It specifies CASSLPRQGAEAFF.